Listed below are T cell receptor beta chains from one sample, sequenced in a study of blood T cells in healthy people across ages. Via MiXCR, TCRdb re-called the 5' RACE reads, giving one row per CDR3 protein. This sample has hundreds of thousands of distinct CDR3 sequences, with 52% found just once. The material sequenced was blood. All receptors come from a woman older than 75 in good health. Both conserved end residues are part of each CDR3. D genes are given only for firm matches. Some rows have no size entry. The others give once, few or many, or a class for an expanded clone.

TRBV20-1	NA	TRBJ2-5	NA	CSAPLGAPQETQYF	TGCAGTGCCCCACTCGGGGCCCCCCAAGAGACCCAGTACTTC
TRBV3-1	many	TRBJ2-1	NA	CASSQEGYEQFF	TGTGCCAGCAGCCAAGAGGGGTATGAGCAGTTCTTC
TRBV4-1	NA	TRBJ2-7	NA	CASSQGLVLGNEQYF	TGCGCCAGCAGCCAAGGACTAGTCCTCGGGAACGAGCAGTACTTC
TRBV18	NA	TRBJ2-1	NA	CASSPGGPTYNEQFF	TGTGCCAGCTCACCGGGCGGTCCTACCTACAATGAGCAGTTCTTC
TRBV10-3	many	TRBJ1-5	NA	CAIRNGNSNQPQHF	TGTGCCATCAGAAACGGGAATAGCAATCAGCCCCAGCATTTT
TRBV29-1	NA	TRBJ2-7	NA	CSARALSGEQYF	TGCAGCGCCCGGGCCCTTAGCGGCGAGCAGTACTTC
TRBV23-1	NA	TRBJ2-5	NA	CASSQRITETQYF	TGCGCCAGCAGTCAACGGATAACGGAGACCCAGTACTTC
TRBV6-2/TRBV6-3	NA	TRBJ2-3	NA	CASRVPLVTDTHYF	TGTGCCAGCAGAGTCCCCCTCGTCACAGATACGCATTATTTT
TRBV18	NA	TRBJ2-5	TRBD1	CASSRGDSQETQYF	TGTGCCAGCTCTCGAGGGGACAGTCAAGAGACCCAGTACTTC
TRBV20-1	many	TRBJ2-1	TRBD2	CSARVAGGENEQFF	TGCAGTGCTAGAGTGGCGGGGGGGGAGAATGAGCAGTTCTTC
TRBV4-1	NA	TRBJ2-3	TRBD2	CASSQLASGGRDTQYF	TGCGCCAGCAGCCAACTTGCTAGCGGGGGTCGAGATACGCAGTATTTT
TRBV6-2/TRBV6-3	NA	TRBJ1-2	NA	CASSDSSLHYGYTF	TGTGCCAGCAGTGACTCGTCCCTACACTATGGCTACACCTTC
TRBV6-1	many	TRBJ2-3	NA	CASSEEGGGTDTQYF	TGTGCCAGCAGTGAGGAGGGGGGGGGCACAGATACGCAGTATTTT
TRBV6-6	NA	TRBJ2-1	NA	CASSPTQGEQFF	TGTGCCAGCAGTCCGACCCAGGGCGAGCAGTTCTTC
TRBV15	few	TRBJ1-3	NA	CATSLPGNTIYF	TGTGCCACCAGCCTGCCTGGAAACACCATATATTTT
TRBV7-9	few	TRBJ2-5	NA	CASSLATGTFRYF	TGTGCCAGCAGCTTAGCCACCGGGACTTTCCGGTACTTC
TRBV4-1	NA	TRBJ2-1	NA	CASSAPRDEQFF	TGCGCCAGCAGCGCCCCCCGCGATGAGCAGTTCTTC
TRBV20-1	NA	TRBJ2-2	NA	CSAKGAPNTGELFF	TGCAGTGCGAAAGGGGCGCCGAACACCGGGGAGCTGTTTTTT
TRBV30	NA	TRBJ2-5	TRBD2	CAWSVRRGTSSYF	TGTGCCTGGAGTGTAAGAAGAGGGACTAGTTCGTACTTC
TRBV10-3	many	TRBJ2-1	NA	CAISIPTLQTGPTSYNEQFF	TGTGCCATCAGCATCCCGACCCTCCAGACAGGCCCAACTTCCTACAATGAGCAGTTCTTC
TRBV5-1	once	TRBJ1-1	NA	CASSVAGLSGAFF	TGCGCCAGCAGCGTAGCAGGGCTGAGTGGAGCTTTCTTT
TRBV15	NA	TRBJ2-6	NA	CATSRDLNSGANVLTF	TGTGCCACCAGCAGAGATCTTAACTCTGGGGCCAACGTCCTGACTTTC
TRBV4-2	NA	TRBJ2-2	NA	CASSQGVQAGELFF	TGTGCCAGCAGCCAAGGAGTCCAGGCCGGGGAGCTGTTTTTT
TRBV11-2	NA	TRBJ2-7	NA	CASTAIGGNYEQYF	TGTGCCAGCACCGCGATTGGGGGCAACTACGAGCAGTACTTC
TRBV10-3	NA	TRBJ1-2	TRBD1	CAISADRVPNYGYTF	TGTGCCATCAGTGCCGACAGGGTCCCTAACTATGGCTACACCTTC
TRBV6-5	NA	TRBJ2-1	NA	CASSYWPGVFSSVYNEQFF	TGTGCCAGCAGTTACTGGCCTGGGGTTTTCAGTTCCGTTTACAATGAGCAGTTCTTC
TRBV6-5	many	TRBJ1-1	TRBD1	CASSRTGRNTEAFF	TGTGCCAGCAGTCGGACAGGGAGGAACACTGAAGCTTTCTTT
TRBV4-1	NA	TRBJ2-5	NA	CASSSLQSLETQYF	TGCGCCAGCAGCAGCCTACAGAGCCTAGAGACCCAGTACTTC
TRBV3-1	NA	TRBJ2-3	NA	CVSSLGENTRTDTQYF	TGTGTCAGCAGCCTAGGGGAGAATACCCGCACAGATACGCAGTATTTT
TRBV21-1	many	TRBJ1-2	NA	CASRWVDRERYGYTF	TGTGCCAGCAGATGGGTTGACAGGGAACGCTATGGCTACACCTTC
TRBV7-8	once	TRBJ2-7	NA	CASSSSRDLTYEQYF	TGTGCCAGCAGCTCCTCCCGGGACTTGACCTACGAGCAGTACTTC
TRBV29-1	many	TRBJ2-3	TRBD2	CSVERSGGFDTQYF	TGCAGCGTTGAAAGGAGCGGGGGGTTTGATACGCAGTATTTT
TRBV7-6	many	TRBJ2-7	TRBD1	CASSSGQGHSYEQYF	TGTGCCAGCAGCTCCGGACAGGGGCACTCCTACGAGCAGTACTTC
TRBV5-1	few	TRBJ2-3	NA	CASSLAGAGTDTQYF	TGCGCCAGCAGCTTGGCGGGGGCGGGCACAGATACGCAGTATTTT
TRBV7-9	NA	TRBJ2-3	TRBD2	CASSRLAGVDDTQYF	TGTGCCAGCAGCCGACTAGCGGGAGTGGATGATACGCAGTATTTT
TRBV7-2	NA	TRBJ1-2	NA	CASSLVPPGDRGYTF	TGTGCCAGCAGCTTAGTCCCCCCGGGGGATCGCGGCTACACCTTC
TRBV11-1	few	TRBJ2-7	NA	CASSLMAARRRQYF	TGTGCCAGCAGCTTAATGGCCGCGAGGAGGCGGCAGTACTTC
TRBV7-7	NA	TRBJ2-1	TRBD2	CASSLGGMAGGSDNEQFF	TGTGCTAGCAGCTTAGGGGGGATGGCGGGGGGATCCGACAATGAGCAGTTCTTC
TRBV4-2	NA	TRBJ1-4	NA	CASSQRPGGNEKLFF	TGTGCCAGCAGCCAACGACCTGGGGGAAATGAAAAACTGTTTTTT
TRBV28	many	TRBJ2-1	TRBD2	CASRDGLAEPWNEQFF	TGTGCCAGCAGGGACGGACTAGCGGAGCCTTGGAATGAGCAGTTCTTC
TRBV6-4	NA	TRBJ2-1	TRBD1	CASSTGTGSNYNEQFF	TGTGCCAGCAGTACAGGGACAGGGAGCAACTACAATGAGCAGTTCTTC
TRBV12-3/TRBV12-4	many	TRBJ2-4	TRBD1	CASRYQSGTGYF	TGTGCCAGCAGATATCAATCCGGGACAGGGTACTTC
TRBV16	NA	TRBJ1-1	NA	CASNRRGRATEAFF	TGTGCCAGCAACCGCCGCGGCAGGGCCACTGAAGCTTTCTTT
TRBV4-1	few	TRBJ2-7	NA	CASSDTRYNEQYF	TGCGCCAGCAGCGACACACGTTACAATGAGCAGTACTTC
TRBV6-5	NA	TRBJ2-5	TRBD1	CASSCSPGGAYNEQYF	TGTGCCAGCAGTTGCTCTCCAGGGGGAGCCTACAATGAGCAGTACTTC
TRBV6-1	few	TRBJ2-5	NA	CASVLGGSGETQYF	TGTGCCAGCGTCCTCGGGGGATCCGGAGAGACCCAGTACTTC
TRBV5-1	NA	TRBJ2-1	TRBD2	CASSLGRGLDNEQFF	TGCGCCAGCAGCTTGGGGAGGGGACTAGACAATGAGCAGTTCTTC
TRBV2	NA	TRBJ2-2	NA	CASSEVPANTGELFF	TGTGCCAGCAGTGAAGTGCCAGCCAACACCGGGGAGCTGTTTTTT
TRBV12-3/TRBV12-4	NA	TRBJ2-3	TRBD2	CASSHRAGSSTDTEYF	TGTGCCAGCAGTCACCGAGCGGGATCTAGCACAGATACGGAATATTTT
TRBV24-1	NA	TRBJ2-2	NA	CTTSKTGLGDAGELFF	TGTACCACCAGTAAGACAGGACTGGGGGACGCCGGGGAGCTGTTTTTT
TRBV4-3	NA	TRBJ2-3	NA	CASSQVGGGTDTQYF	TGCGCCAGCAGCCAAGTGGGTGGGGGCACAGATACGCAGTATTTT
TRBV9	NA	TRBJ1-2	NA	CASRRLPYGYTF	TGTGCCAGCAGACGCCTGCCCTATGGCTACACCTTC
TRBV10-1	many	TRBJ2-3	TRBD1	CASRRTGGDLFFTDTQYF	TGCGCCAGCAGGAGGACAGGGGGTGACTTATTCTTCACAGATACGCAGTATTTT
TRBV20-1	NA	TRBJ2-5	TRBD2	CSARRASGTQETQYF	TGCAGTGCTAGGAGGGCTAGCGGGACCCAAGAGACCCAGTACTTC
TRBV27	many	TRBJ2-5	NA	CATPGLTNQETQYF	TGTGCCACTCCAGGACTAACTAATCAAGAGACCCAGTACTTC
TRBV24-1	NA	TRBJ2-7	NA	CATSQGGYEQYF	TGTGCCACCAGTCAGGGAGGCTACGAGCAGTACTTC